A selection of T cell receptor beta chains follows, all from one sample in a study of blood T cell repertoires in COVID-19. This table comes from immunoSEQ multiplex PCR, and its TCRdb copy is limited to in-frame clones, with some not included. Of over 30,000 clones in the sample, over 60% are singletons; the top ten hold roughly 17%. The sequenced material came from peripheral blood. The origin of the receptors is a human donor in a cohort sampled during active COVID-19. CDR3s include the opening cysteine and the closing phenylalanine or tryptophan. D genes are given only for firm matches. Size is stated for part of the rows, as once, few or many counts, or as a class when the clone is expanded.

CDR3,DNA,V,size,J,D,length
CATSRGTTASYEQYF,TGTGCCACCAGCAGAGGAACGACAGCCTCCTACGAGCAGTACTTC,TRBV15,.,TRBJ2-7,.,15
CASSRNTGELFF,TGTGCCAGCAGCAGGAACACCGGGGAGCTGTTTTTT,TRBV6-5,many,TRBJ2-2,.,12
CASSLARDRGAYEQYF,TGTGCCAGCAGCTTGGCCCGGGACAGGGGCGCCTACGAGCAGTACTTC,TRBV5-5,.,TRBJ2-7,TRBD1,16
CASSGGQPRTNEKLFF,TGCGCCAGCAGTGGGGGACAGCCTAGAACTAATGAAAAACTGTTTTTT,TRBV10-1,.,TRBJ1-4,TRBD1,16
CASNRGRNTGELFF,TGTGCCAGCAACAGGGGGCGGAACACCGGGGAGCTGTTTTTT,TRBV19,.,TRBJ2-2,TRBD1,14
CASSGDRVVTEAFF,TGTGCCAGCAGTGGGGACAGGGTGGTGACTGAAGCTTTCTTT,TRBV2,few,TRBJ1-1,TRBD1,14
CASSLEPWTGINEKLFF,TGCGCCAGCAGCCTGGAACCTTGGACAGGGATAAATGAAAAACTGTTTTTT,TRBV5-1,once,TRBJ1-4,TRBD1,17
CASRAGGDTQYF,TGCGCCAGCAGGGCAGGCGGGGATACGCAGTATTTT,TRBV5-1,.,TRBJ2-3,.,12
CASSRATGTYEQYF,TGTGCCAGCTCCCGGGCGACAGGGACCTACGAGCAGTACTTC,TRBV18,.,TRBJ2-7,TRBD1,14
CASSFHSLSLREETQYF,TGTGCCAGCAGTTTTCACTCGCTGTCTCTTCGGGAAGAGACCCAGTACTTC,TRBV28,.,TRBJ2-5,.,17
CASSTETGGYSPLHF,TGTGCCAGCAGCACAGAGACAGGGGGGTATTCACCCCTCCACTTT,TRBV7-2,few,TRBJ1-6,TRBD1,15
CASSQGQGVNQPQHF,TGTGCCAGCAGCCAAGGACAGGGGGTAAATCAGCCCCAGCATTTT,TRBV3-1/TRBV3-2,.,TRBJ1-5,TRBD1,15
CASSSNRGIYGYTF,TGTGCCAGCAGCTCAAACAGGGGGATCTATGGCTACACCTTC,TRBV5-5,.,TRBJ1-2,TRBD1,14
CATSPTRQGSTEAFF,TGTGCCACCAGCCCAACCCGACAGGGGAGCACTGAAGCTTTCTTT,TRBV15,.,TRBJ1-1,TRBD1,15
CSASPQGPYGYTF,TGCAGTGCTAGTCCACAGGGACCCTATGGCTACACCTTC,TRBV20-1,.,TRBJ1-2,.,13
CASSLIAGTNYYEQYF,TGTGCCAGCAGCTTAATTGCCGGGACTAATTACTACGAGCAGTACTTC,TRBV14,.,TRBJ2-7,TRBD2,16
CASSLLTSGSANEQFF,TGTGCCAGCAGTTTACTGACTAGCGGGAGTGCAAATGAGCAGTTCTTC,TRBV27,few,TRBJ2-1,TRBD2,16
CASSFGGLAGVTQYF,TGTGCCAGCAGCTTTGGCGGACTAGCGGGGGTGACGCAGTATTTT,TRBV7-9,many,TRBJ2-3,TRBD2,15
CASSGGLAASSSYNEQFF,TGCGCCAGCAGCGGAGGACTAGCGGCCTCGAGCTCCTACAATGAGCAGTTCTTC,TRBV10-2,once,TRBJ2-1,TRBD2,18
CSVVGPAGGLDTQYF,TGCAGCGTTGTCGGGCCAGCGGGGGGGTTAGATACGCAGTATTTT,TRBV29-1,.,TRBJ2-3,TRBD2,15
CASSPPGQGLYEQYF,TGTGCCAGCAGCCCACCGGGACAGGGCCTTTACGAGCAGTACTTC,TRBV11-2,.,TRBJ2-7,TRBD1,15
CSVEVGRGGLEQFF,TGCAGCGTTGAGGTTGGGCGGGGGGGCCTTGAGCAGTTCTTC,TRBV29-1,.,TRBJ2-1,TRBD2,14
CASSLAVTKTDTQYF,TGCGCCAGCAGCTTGGCTGTGACAAAAACAGATACGCAGTATTTT,TRBV5-1,.,TRBJ2-3,.,15
CAWSVRQGGGQPQHF,TGTGCCTGGAGTGTAAGACAGGGTGGGGGACAGCCCCAGCATTTT,TRBV30,.,TRBJ1-5,TRBD1,15
CASSFTGVYEQYF,TGTGCCAGCAGCTTTACCGGGGTCTACGAGCAGTACTTC,TRBV5-4,.,TRBJ2-7,.,13
CASSLAGGVTYEQYF,TGTGCCAGCAGCTTAGCGGGAGGGGTGACATACGAGCAGTACTTC,TRBV11-2,.,TRBJ2-7,TRBD2,15
CASSPRGGRDTEAFF,TGTGCCAGCTCACCCCGGGGGGGGCGCGACACTGAAGCTTTCTTT,TRBV18,.,TRBJ1-1,.,15
CASSENRGQETQYF,TGTGCCAGCAGTGAAAACAGGGGCCAAGAGACCCAGTACTTC,TRBV6-1,.,TRBJ2-5,TRBD1,14
CASSESYGQGAGYTF,TGTGCCAGCAGTGAATCCTATGGACAGGGGGCGGGCTACACCTTC,TRBV25-1,.,TRBJ1-2,TRBD1,15
CASSPQGFQPQHF,TGTGCCAGCAGCCCGCAGGGATTCCAGCCCCAGCATTTT,TRBV7-8,.,TRBJ1-5,.,13
CASSEDPSGGVGRFF,TGTGCCAGCAGTGAAGATCCGAGCGGGGGGGTTGGGCGGTTCTTC,TRBV2,.,TRBJ2-1,TRBD2,15
CASSTGGPETQYF,TGTGCCAGTTCGACGGGGGGGCCAGAGACCCAGTACTTC,TRBV19,.,TRBJ2-5,TRBD2,13
CASSLASLAGANAYEQYF,TGTGCCAGCAGCTTGGCCTCGCTAGCGGGAGCCAACGCATACGAGCAGTACTTC,TRBV5-4,few,TRBJ2-7,TRBD2,18
CASSLSSRGSNQPQHF,TGTGCCAGCAGTTTAAGTAGCAGGGGTAGCAATCAGCCCCAGCATTTT,TRBV27,.,TRBJ1-5,.,16
CATSDSGLAGVTDTQYF,TGTGCCACCAGTGATTCGGGACTAGCGGGAGTCACAGATACGCAGTATTTT,TRBV24-1,once,TRBJ2-3,TRBD2,17
CASSLEGAGGHNEQFF,TGCGCCAGCAGCTTAGAAGGAGCGGGGGGCCACAATGAGCAGTTCTTC,TRBV5-1,.,TRBJ2-1,TRBD2,16
CASSFTSYNSPLHF,TGTGCCAGCAGCTTCACAAGTTATAATTCACCCCTCCACTTT,TRBV7-2,.,TRBJ1-6,.,14
CASSPQGALSNQPQHF,TGTGCCAGCAGCCCCCAGGGGGCTTTAAGCAATCAGCCCCAGCATTTT,TRBV5-5,.,TRBJ1-5,TRBD1,16
CASSSTSGSVSYEQYF,TGTGCCAGCTCATCGACTAGCGGGAGCGTTTCCTACGAGCAGTACTTC,TRBV18,.,TRBJ2-7,TRBD2,16
CASTQQGAFGYTF,TGTGCCAGCACCCAACAGGGGGCATTTGGCTACACCTTC,TRBV12-3/TRBV12-4,few,TRBJ1-2,TRBD1,13